Listed here are 16 T cell receptor beta chains from one sample, sequenced in a study of regulatory T cells in long-lasting Graves disease. Regarding time point: newly diagnosed GD, antithyroid drugs for less than 3 months. Following extraction of RNA from PBMCs, that RNA was used to make the TCR library. Construction of the TCR beta libraries employed iRepertoire HTBI primers in conjunction with Arm-PCR of CDR3 regions. TCRdb reanalysed the multiplex PCR reads using MiXCR and keeps one entry per CDR3 protein. The sample yields about 330,000 distinct CDR3 sequences, about a sixth seen once. These data also formed part of another study, on T cells in Graves' hyperthyroidism and ophthalmopathy.

Sequences were derived from peripheral blood mononuclear cells (PBMCs), sampled at new diagnosis, from a patient treated with antithyroid drugs. The receptors were gathered from a woman aged 18-35 years with Graves disease.

This clonotype appeared a few times. This chain uses TRBV7-6 with TRBJ2-2; D possibly corresponds to TRBD2 (5 bases). Trimming removed 5 bases at V and 4 bases at J, with 17 bases between. CDR1 SGHVS and CDR2 FNYEAQ come from the germline V gene. This CDR3 is 16 amino acids long. CDR3 DNA sequence: TGTGCCAGCAGCCCCCGGGTAGTGGGGAGCACCGGGGAGCTGTTTTTT. Protein: CASSPRVVGSTGELFF.

At least ten counts were recorded for this clonotype. The chain carries TRBV2 and TRBJ2-1; D is perhaps TRBD1 or TRBD2 (5 bases each). The CDR3 length is 14 residues. V was shortened by 5 bases and J by 9 bases, with 17 bases between the two germline ends. The germline CDR1 and CDR2 sequences are SNHLY and FYNNEI. CDR3 protein: CASSMGETWSEQFF. The DNA for the CDR3 is TGTGCCAGCAGTATGGGGGAAACATGGAGTGAGCAGTTCTTC.

This clonotype was detected only a few times. J is TRBJ1-2 and V is TRBV5-6; 9 positions agree with TRBD1. Germline V gene sequence: CDR1 SGHDT, CDR2 YYEEEE. With V trimmed by 4 bases and J by 4 bases, 8 bases remained unmatched. This CDR3 contains 15 residues. The CDR3 DNA follows: TGTGCCAGCAGCCTCGGACAGGGGATGAGCTATGGCTACACCTTC. Protein product: CASSLGQGMSYGYTF.

In this sample, this clonotype turned up many times. The CDR3 sequence: CAWSTLNRDEQETQYF. The CDR3 DNA sequence: TGTGCCTGGAGTACGCTCAACAGGGACGAACAAGAGACCCAGTACTTC. The rearrangement links TRBV30 to TRBJ2-5, with D perhaps TRBD1 (6 bases). Trimming took off 2 bases at V and 2 bases at J, with 18 bases between the two ends. CDR3 size: 16 residues. The germline CDR1 and CDR2 sequences are GTSNPN and SVGIG (reference sequence).

The V gene is TRBV4-1, the J gene TRBJ1-5, with D unclear. The CDR3 extends over 12 amino acids. The V end was cut by 1 base, the J end by 10 bases, with 8 bases between. CDR1 is MGHRA and CDR2 is YSYEKL in the germline V gene. The CDR3 nucleotides are TGCGCCAGCAGCCAAGTAGGAGGACCCCAGCATTTT. It yields the protein CASSQVGGPQHF.

J is TRBJ1-3 and V is TRBV6-1; D remains unclear. Between the trimmed V and J ends, which lost 7 bases and 0 bases, there was a span of 22 bases. Germline CDR1 and CDR2: MNHNS and SASEGT. The CDR3 length is 18 residues. CDR3 nucleotide sequence: TGTGCCAGCACCAATCTTCGAGGGCCCGAAGACTCTGGAAACACCATATATTTT. Encoded protein: CASTNLRGPEDSGNTIYF.

V usage is TRBV6-5 and J usage is TRBJ2-7; D not certain. Trimming cost V 0 bases and J 3 bases, with 12 bases left between them. This CDR3 spans 15 amino acids. Germline V gene lookup returns CDR1 MNHEY and CDR2 SVGAGI. CDR3 protein: CASSYSGPLDYEQYF. The CDR3 DNA reads as TGTGCCAGCAGTTACTCCGGTCCACTCGACTACGAGCAGTACTTC.

The chain has TRBV19 and TRBJ2-5; TRBD2 matches 10 bases. The V gene end was trimmed by 7 bases and the J gene end by 5 bases; junction bases not matched to a gene: 16. CDR1 is LNHDA, CDR2 SQIVND, per germline (reference sequence). The CDR3 has 17 amino acids. The CDR3 loop is CASNPSGRYSDFETQYF. Written as DNA, the CDR3 is TGTGCCAGTAACCCTAGCGGGAGATATTCAGATTTTGAGACCCAGTACTTC.

This clonotype was recorded at least ten times. The chain carries TRBV5-8 and TRBJ2-1, with 8 bases that match TRBD2. The CDR3 has 15 residues. Trimming removed 6 bases from V and 0 bases from J; junction bases left unmatched: 5. Looked up from germline, CDR1 is SGHTS and CDR2 is YDEGEE. The chain's CDR3 is CASTTGTSSYNEQFF. DNA of the CDR3: TGTGCCAGCACGACCGGGACTAGCTCCTACAATGAGCAGTTCTTC.

There are many counts of this clonotype. As DNA, the CDR3 is TGTGCCAGCAGATTCCTCGGCGGCGACTACGAGCAGTACTTC. As protein: CASRFLGGDYEQYF. The rearrangement links TRBV6-1 to TRBJ2-7; no firm D call. Per germline, CDR1 MNHNS and CDR2 SASEGT. Trimming cost V 6 bases and J 3 bases, with 15 bases left between them. The CDR3 loop spans 14 amino acids.

The gene calls are TRBV29-1 and TRBJ2-7, with D uncertain. CDR3 length equals 13 residues. V was clipped by 7 bases and J by 1 base, with 14 bases between them. CDR1 SQVTM and CDR2 ANQGSEA come from the germline V gene. This CDR3 is CSALGSLSYEQYF. CDR3 nucleotides: TGCAGCGCCCTGGGCAGTCTATCCTACGAGCAGTACTTC.

About this clonotype: One base separates it from a far larger clone, so it is likely a read error. The chain carries TRBV11-2 and TRBJ2-4, with 7 bases lining up with TRBD2. The J call may be incorrect, as the DNA end agrees better with TRBJ2-5. Germline CDR1 reads SGHAT; CDR2 reads FQNNGV. This CDR3 has 15 residues. CDR3 nucleotides: TGTGCCAACAGCTTAATGGCGGGAGTTCTGAAGACCCAGTACTTC. Amino acid sequence: CANSLMAGVLKTQYF.

The chain is built from TRBV4-1 and TRBJ2-7; TRBD1 aligns across 7 bases. V gave up 1 base and J gave up 0 bases; unmatched junction bases: 9. The CDR3 spans 17 residues. Germline V lookup: CDR1 MGHRA, CDR2 YSYEKL. This chain's CDR3 is CASSQAQNRDSSYEQYF. The CDR3, as DNA: TGCGCCAGCAGCCAAGCCCAGAACCGGGACAGCTCCTACGAGCAGTACTTC.

This chain joins TRBV29-1 and TRBJ2-7, with TRBD2 identical over 12 bases. The germline gives CDR1 SQVTM, CDR2 ANQGSEA. Unmatched junction bases numbered 18, after V lost 7 bases and J lost 5 bases. The CDR3 sequence is 17 residues long. CDR3 in DNA: TGCAGCGCCATGGACCCTCGGCCTAGCGGGAGGGACGACGAGCAGTACTTC. Translating it yields CSAMDPRPSGRDDEQYF.

This clonotype has ten or more counts. V is TRBV3-1 and J is TRBJ2-1, with TRBD2 matching over 9 bases. The V segment lost 0 bases and the J segment 4 bases; nucleotides outside the gene matches: 4. The length of the CDR3 is 16 residues. The germline CDR1 and CDR2 sequences are LGHDT and YNNKEL (reference sequence). Here the CDR3 reads CASSQEGSGRYNEQFF. The DNA of the CDR3 is TGTGCCAGCAGCCAAGAGGGTAGCGGGAGATACAATGAGCAGTTCTTC.

The chain carries TRBV4-1 and TRBJ2-7; 12 positions match TRBD2. This CDR3 has 16 residues. J lost 4 bases, V lost 2 bases, and 6 bases had no gene match. Germline V gives CDR1 MGHRA, CDR2 YSYEKL. CDR3 protein: CASSQPGLAGWYEQYF. The CDR3 DNA reads TGCGCCAGCAGCCAACCAGGACTAGCGGGGTGGTACGAGCAGTACTTC.